These T cell receptor beta chains were read from a single sample in a study of technical replicates of blood from a few donors. Profiled with immunoSEQ multiplex PCR; TCRdb holds only in-frame clones, not every one. Of tens of thousands of clones listed, approximately 96% are singletons. The specimen sequenced was T cells isolated from PBMCs. These receptors all come from a human donor in good health. CDR3s include the opening cysteine and the closing phenylalanine or tryptophan. The order of the fields is D gene, J gene, clone size, V gene, CDR3 DNA, CDR3 protein. D genes are given only for firm matches. Clone size, where shown, is once, few, many, or a class for clones that have expanded.

>TRBD2|TRBJ2-3|-|TRBV19
TGTGCCAGTAGTCCGATCGGGACTAGGGACACAGATACGCAGTATTTT
CASSPIGTRDTDTQYF
>-|TRBJ2-3|-|TRBV20-1
TGCAGTGCTGAGGACAACATGCTGTTCTTT
CSAEDNMLFF
>-|TRBJ2-5|-|TRBV10-3
TGTGCCATAGGGCGGGGACAGCAAGAGACCCAGTACTTC
CAIGRGQQETQYF
>-|TRBJ2-7|-|TRBV10-3
TGTGCCATCAGTGAGAATCTTAACGAGCAGTACTTC
CAISENLNEQYF
>-|TRBJ1-3|-|TRBV6-1
TGTGCCAGCAGTGGATCTCTGACAGCGCTCTCTGGAAACACCATATATTTT
CASSGSLTALSGNTIYF
>TRBD2|TRBJ2-1|-|TRBV30
TGTGCCTGGAGTGTCCCGGGACTAGCGGGAGTATATGAGCAGTTCTTC
CAWSVPGLAGVYEQFF
>-|TRBJ2-1|-|TRBV5-6
TGTGCCAGCAGCAGAGGGCCCTTAAGGTTCTTC
CASSRGPLRFF
>-|TRBJ2-1|-|TRBV30
TGTGCCTGGAGTAGTCAGGGAAATGAGCAGTTCTTC
CAWSSQGNEQFF
>TRBD2|TRBJ2-1|-|TRBV7-3
TGTGCCAGCAGCGATGGCGGGAGCCGAGGTGAGCAGTTCTTC
CASSDGGSRGEQFF
>-|TRBJ1-1|-|TRBV7-3
TGTGCCAGCAGCTTAGCAGGCACAGGCACTGAAGCTTTCTTT
CASSLAGTGTEAFF
>TRBD2|TRBJ2-4|-|TRBV7-9
TGTGCCAGCAGCCCTATCGGGCTAGCGGGAGGGCCTTCCAAAAACATTCAGTACTTC
CASSPIGLAGGPSKNIQYF
>TRBD2|TRBJ2-1|-|TRBV7-2
TGTGCCAGCAGCTTAGCGCTGGGGGAGGGCCAATGGTTCTTC
CASSLALGEGQWFF
>TRBD2|TRBJ2-2|once|TRBV5-6
TGTGCCAGCAGCTTTCCAGCGGGACTCCCCGGGGAGCTGTTTTTT
CASSFPAGLPGELFF
>TRBD2|TRBJ2-4|-|TRBV2
TGTGCCAGCAGGCGAACTAGCGGGAATCCCAAAAACATTCAGTACTTC
CASRRTSGNPKNIQYF
>-|TRBJ1-1|few|TRBV30
TGTGCCTGGAGACTTATTGCAGGGCACACTGAAGCTTTCTTT
CAWRLIAGHTEAFF